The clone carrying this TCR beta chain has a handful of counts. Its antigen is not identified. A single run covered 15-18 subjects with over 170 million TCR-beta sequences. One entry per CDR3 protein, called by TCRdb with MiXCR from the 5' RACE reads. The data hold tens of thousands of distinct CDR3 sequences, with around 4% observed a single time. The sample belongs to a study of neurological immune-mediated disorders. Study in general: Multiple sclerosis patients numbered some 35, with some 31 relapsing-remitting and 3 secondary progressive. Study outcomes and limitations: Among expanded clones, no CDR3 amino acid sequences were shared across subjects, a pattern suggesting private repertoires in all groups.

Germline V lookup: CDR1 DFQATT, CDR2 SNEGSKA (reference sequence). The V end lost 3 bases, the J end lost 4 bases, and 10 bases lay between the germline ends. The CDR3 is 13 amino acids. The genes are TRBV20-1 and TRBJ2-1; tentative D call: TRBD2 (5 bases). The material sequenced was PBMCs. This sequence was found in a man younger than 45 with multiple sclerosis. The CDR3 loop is CSARGRWYNEQFF. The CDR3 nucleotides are TGCAGTGCTAGGGGGAGATGGTACAATGAGCAGTTCTTC.